This T cell receptor (beta chain) was found in a study of blood T cell repertoires in COVID-19. The wider study: Samples taken during acute and convalescent COVID-19 were collected in the United States, Italy and Spain.

CDR1 is SGHTA, CDR2 FQGNSA, per germline. This CDR3 comprises 16 residues. The V and J ends lost 6 bases and 2 bases, in that order; junction bases with no gene match: 8. Seattle patients were enrolled while actively infected and followed longitudinally. The authors' processing: The assay estimated nucleated cells by amplifying reference gene primers. This table comes from immunoSEQ multiplex PCR, and its TCRdb copy is limited to in-frame clones, with some not included. The V and J calls and clone size come from that table; D and trimming were worked out from the DNA. Here the sample spans around 270,000 clones, around 90% being singletons.

The genes are TRBV7-2 and TRBJ2-2, with 8 bases aligning to TRBD1. The origin of this receptor is a woman aged 55-70 years with COVID-19, enrolled during active disease. Sequencing was carried out using peripheral blood. CDR3 nucleotide sequence: TGTGCCAGCAGATACAGACAGGGGCACAACACCGGGGAGCTGTTTTTT. The encoded protein is CASRYRQGHNTGELFF.